This T cell receptor (beta chain) is drawn from a study of blood T cell repertoires in COVID-19. The CDR3 extends over 15 amino acids. The germline V gene encodes CDR1 SGHRS and CDR2 YFSETQ. Trimming stripped 4 bases from V and 6 bases from J, with 19 bases between. The table came from immunoSEQ multiplex PCR; TCRdb's copy has only in-frame clones and leaves some out. The sample yields 240,000 or so clones, roughly 85% seen once. Sequences were obtained from peripheral blood. The rearrangement joins TRBV5-1 to TRBJ2-5; possibly TRBD2 for D (6 bases). The source of this sequence is a young woman with acute or convalescent COVID-19. As DNA, the CDR3 is TGCGCCAGCAGCCCGGACCCGGGGGTAGGAAAGACCCAGTACTTC. Protein: CASSPDPGVGKTQYF.